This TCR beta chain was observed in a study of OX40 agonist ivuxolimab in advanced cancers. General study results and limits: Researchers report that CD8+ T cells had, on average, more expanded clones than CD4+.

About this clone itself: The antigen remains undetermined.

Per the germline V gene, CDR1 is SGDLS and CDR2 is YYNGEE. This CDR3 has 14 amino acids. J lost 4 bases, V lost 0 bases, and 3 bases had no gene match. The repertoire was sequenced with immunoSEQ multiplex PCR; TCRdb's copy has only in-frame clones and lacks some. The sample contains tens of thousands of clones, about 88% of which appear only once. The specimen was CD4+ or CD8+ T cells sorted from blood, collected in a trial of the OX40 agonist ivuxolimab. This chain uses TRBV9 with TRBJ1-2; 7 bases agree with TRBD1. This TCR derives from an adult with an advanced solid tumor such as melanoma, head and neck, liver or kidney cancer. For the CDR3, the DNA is TGTGCCAGCAGCGTAGGACAGGGAGGCTATGGCTACACCTTC. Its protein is CASSVGQGGYGYTF.